This T cell receptor beta chain was obtained from a study of Ad26.COV2.S vaccination and SARS-CoV-2 variants. As for the study in general: Once, or twice with 56 days between doses, Ad26.COV2.S was given intramuscularly.

This CDR3 is built from 13 residues. Trimming stripped 1 base from V and 5 bases from J, with 8 bases between. Germline V lookup: CDR1 SEHNR, CDR2 FQNEAQ (reference sequence). Study-wide results and caveats: Responses of spike-specific T cells (both CD8+ and CD4+) reportedly showed substantial breadth after vaccination.

Regarding this clone: What it recognizes is unknown.

TCRdb's table, derived via immunoSEQ multiplex PCR, lists solely in-frame clones and lacks some. This table has roughly 460,000 clones, about 88% appearing once. Treatment indicated: 19 received Ad26.COV2.S at low or high dose, single or two shots; about 5 received placebo; per-sample allocation not given. Specimen acquisition occurred on day 63 following the initial vaccine or placebo injection. The J gene is TRBJ2-5, the V gene TRBV7-9, with no clear D. The material sequenced was peripheral blood, taken in a trial of Ad26.COV2.S vaccine versus placebo. The receptor was derived from a person between 18 and 65 years old who received the Ad26.COV2.S COVID-19 vaccine or a placebo. The CDR3 sequence: CASSLVGLETQYF. The CDR3 DNA reads TGTGCCAGCAGCTTAGTTGGTCTGGAGACCCAGTACTTC.